The 26 T cell receptor beta chains below come from one sample, sequenced in a study of T-cell reconstitution after alpha-beta-depleted transplantation in children (dated by TCRdb to about 2016). Library construction relied on PCR. The sample was run on an Illumina HiSeq 2500. To normalize quantification of the TCRbeta repertoire, the TCR libraries were built with molecular barcoding that relied on unique molecular identifiers. The public sequencing data were trimmed at Q25 with fastp and processed into clonotypes with MiXCR by TCRdb, which kept only in-frame beta chains. A single entry per CDR3 protein holds the most common genes and DNA from its merged rows. This sample holds tens of thousands of distinct CDR3 sequences; around 16% were observed only once. The top ten clonotypes cover about 18% of the sample. The label giving this sample's treatment or condition can be read as: allogeneic hematopoietic cell transplantation with graft depleted of TCRalphabeta T cells and CD19 B cells.

The sample here was PBMCs, mostly from graft donor cells, taken 180 days after TCRalphabeta/CD19-depleted stem cell transplant. All receptors derive from a male patient aged 2-9 years who had a stem cell transplant for acute lymphoblastic leukemia, so the T cells may come from the graft donor.

The V call is TRBV12-3 or TRBV12-4, the J call TRBJ2-7, with 8 bases fitting TRBD1. This CDR3 spans 16 amino acids. Trimming cost V 0 bases and J 1 base; bases outside gene matches: 5. The CDR3 bases are TGTGCCAGCAGTTTAGCTTCCGGGACAGGTTCCTACGAGCAGTACTTC. This sequence encodes CASSLASGTGSYEQYF.

This clonotype was seen a handful of times. V and J are TRBV12-3 or TRBV12-4 and TRBJ2-1; either TRBD1 or TRBD2 may fit D (5 bases each). The V and J ends lost 6 bases and 14 bases respectively, with 14 bases between them. The CDR3 runs to 11 residues. DNA of the CDR3: TGTGCCAGCAGCCATGGGGGAATGGAGTTCTTC. This gives the protein CASSHGGMEFF.

Only a few counts were recorded for this clonotype. The chain combines TRBV5-1 with TRBJ1-2; 10 bases are a match to TRBD1. CDR3 length equals 16 residues. The ends lost 1 base at V and 3 bases at J; junction bases unmatched: 6. Germline V gene lookup returns CDR1 SGHRS and CDR2 YFSETQ. CDR3 in DNA: TGCGCCAGCAGCTTGTACGGGACAGGGGAGGACTATGGCTACACCTTC. Translation: CASSLYGTGEDYGYTF.

Here the CDR3 reads CASILAGTRVFYEQYF. The CDR3 DNA reads as TGTGCCAGCATCCTTGCCGGGACTAGAGTGTTTTACGAGCAGTACTTC. J is TRBJ2-7 and V is TRBV11-2; 8 positions agree with TRBD2. Germline CDR1 is SGHAT and CDR2 is FQNNGV. V was pared by 7 bases and J by 4 bases, with 15 bases of the junction left unmatched. This CDR3 is 16 amino acids long.

Many counts were recorded for this clonotype. The rearrangement links TRBV4-2 to TRBJ1-4, with 7 nucleotides matching TRBD1. CDR3 size: 19 residues. With 5 bases clipped from V and 0 bases from J, the junction kept 15 bases outside the gene matches. Germline V gene sequence: CDR1 LGHNA, CDR2 YNFKEQ. This chain's CDR3 is CASSAWGGTVRSTNEKLFF. Written as DNA, the CDR3 is TGTGCCAGCAGCGCCTGGGGGGGGACAGTTCGTTCAACTAATGAAAAACTGTTTTTT.

This clonotype was found a few times. The chain joins TRBV6-1 to TRBJ1-4, with 7 bases identical to TRBD1. The CDR3 sequence is 15 residues long. The V gene's germline CDR1 is MNHNS and CDR2 SASEGT. V was clipped by 4 bases and J by 7 bases; unmatched bases: 9. CDR3 region: CASSARQGGAEKLFF. The CDR3 coding sequence is TGTGCCAGCAGTGCGCGACAGGGCGGAGCTGAAAAACTGTTTTTT.

The chain uses TRBV2 and TRBJ2-2, with D possibly matching TRBD1 (6 bases). The CDR3 contains 14 residues. Germline V gives CDR1 SNHLY, CDR2 FYNNEI. Trimming removed 6 bases at V and 6 bases at J, with 14 bases between. CDR3 in amino acids: CASRVDSMAGELFF. CDR3 nucleotide sequence: TGTGCCAGCAGGGTGGACAGTATGGCCGGGGAGCTGTTTTTT.

V is TRBV20-1 and J is TRBJ2-1; 11 nucleotides match TRBD2. With V trimmed by 2 bases and J by 5 bases, 8 bases remained unmatched. The CDR3 runs 16 residues. Germline V CDR1 and CDR2: DFQATT, SNEGSKA (reference sequence). The CDR3 DNA sequence: TGCAGTGCTAGACCGCCTAGCGGGGGGAGAGACAATGAGCAGTTCTTC. Amino acids: CSARPPSGGRDNEQFF.

This clonotype showed up just a few times. The CDR3 protein is CASSPRGQGYYEQFF. For the CDR3, the DNA is TGTGCCAGCAGCCCTAGGGGACAGGGGTACTATGAGCAGTTCTTC. The rearrangement joins TRBV7-9 to TRBJ2-1, with 10 bases lining up with TRBD1. The germline V gene has CDR1 SEHNR and CDR2 FQNEAQ (reference sequence). The junction had 9 bases not matched to a gene; V was cut back by 5 bases and J by 8 bases. This CDR3 region has 15 residues.

This chain links TRBV6-1 with TRBJ2-2, with 7 nucleotides matching TRBD2. Germline loops: CDR1 MNHNS, CDR2 SASEGT. V lost 7 bases to trimming and J lost 2 bases; unmatched junction nucleotides: 7. This CDR3 has 15 amino acids. DNA for the CDR3: TGTGCCAGCACCTCGGGACTAATAAACACCGGGGAGCTGTTTTTT. Residues: CASTSGLINTGELFF.

This clonotype was observed a few times. The genes are TRBV7-2 and TRBJ1-5; D is unresolved. CDR1 is SGHTA, CDR2 FQGNSA, per germline. The CDR3 is made up of 13 amino acids. V was trimmed by 5 bases and J by 0 bases, leaving 5 bases between them. The CDR3 is CASSQFSNQPQHF. CDR3 coding DNA: TGTGCCAGCAGCCAGTTTAGCAATCAGCCCCAGCATTTT. The complete variable domain, with remaining parts taken from reference TRBV7-2 and TRBJ1-5, reads GAGVSQSPSNKVTEKGKDVELRCDPISGHTALYWYRQSLGQGLEFLIYFQGNSAPDKSGLPSDRFSAERTGGSVSTLTIQRTQQEDSAVYLCASSQFSNQPQHFGDGTRLSIL.

This clonotype has more than one count but fewer than ten. V and J are TRBV20-1 and TRBJ2-5; D is ambiguous. Per the germline V gene, CDR1 is DFQATT and CDR2 is SNEGSKA (reference sequence). There are 11 residues in the CDR3. V lost 5 bases, J lost 4 bases, and 8 bases lay in between. CDR3 DNA sequence: TGCAGTGCTGCAGACCCAGAGACCCAGTACTTC. Translated: CSAADPETQYF.

The chain joins TRBV4-3 to TRBJ1-1; D ambiguous. The CDR3 runs 12 residues. Germline CDR1 reads LGHNA; CDR2 reads YSLEER. The germline V and J ends were trimmed by 0 bases and 8 bases, with 7 bases remaining between them. The CDR3 nucleotides read TGCGCCAGCAGCCAAGACAGAGGGGAAGCTTTCTTT. Its protein product is CASSQDRGEAFF.

In its sample, this clonotype was seen many times. The DNA for the CDR3 is TGTGCCAGCAGCTTAGGACTGGGCTACAATGAGCAGTTCTTC. Translation: CASSLGLGYNEQFF. V gene TRBV7-9 combines with J gene TRBJ2-1; D unresolved. Trimming left V 1 base short and J 3 bases short, with 7 bases between. This CDR3 has 14 residues. Germline lookup yields CDR1 SEHNR and CDR2 FQNEAQ (reference sequence).

This clonotype appeared a few times. The rearrangement joins TRBV27 to TRBJ2-1; 8 bases agree with TRBD1. The CDR3 sequence is 19 residues long. Germline CDR1 MNHEY, CDR2 SMNVEV (reference sequence). The trim removed 7 bases at V and 5 bases at J, leaving 22 bases unmatched. The CDR3 protein is CASTSRQGSSGRQDNEQFF. For the CDR3, the DNA is TGTGCCAGCACGTCTCGACAGGGGTCTAGTGGACGTCAAGACAATGAGCAGTTCTTC.

This chain links TRBV6-2 or TRBV6-3 with TRBJ2-1, with D possibly being TRBD1 (5 bases). Deletions cut 3 bases from V and 5 bases from J, with 8 bases between. The CDR3 is 13 residues long. Germline CDR1 MNHEY, CDR2 SVGEGT. The CDR3 sequence is CASSYFRDNEQFF. The CDR3 nucleotides read TGTGCCAGCAGTTATTTCAGGGACAATGAGCAGTTCTTC.

In its sample, this clonotype was seen many times. The chain uses TRBV5-1 and TRBJ2-7; the match to TRBD1 covers 7 bases. Germline V gene sequence: CDR1 SGHRS, CDR2 YFSETQ. V gave up 5 bases and J gave up 3 bases; unmatched junction bases: 8. CDR3 length: 14 amino acids. The CDR3, as DNA: TGCGCCAGCAGGCTTGACAGGGCAGGCTACGAGCAGTACTTC. Amino acid sequence: CASRLDRAGYEQYF.

This clonotype appeared a few times. The chain has TRBV6-6 and TRBJ1-5; D gene unclear. CDR1 is MNHNY and CDR2 is SVGAGI in the germline V gene (reference sequence). CDR3 length equals 12 residues. The CDR3, as DNA: TGTGCAGCCCGGCAGAGCAATCAGCCCCAGCATTTT. Translating gives CAARQSNQPQHF.

The CDR3 DNA follows: TGTGCCAGACGACTCGCACGGACAGCGTCGACCGATCAGCCCCAGCATTTT. This sequence encodes CARRLARTASTDQPQHF. The V call is TRBV7-8, the J call TRBJ1-5; perhaps TRBD1 as D (6 bases). V dropped 9 bases and J dropped 5 bases, with 26 bases sitting between them. The CDR3 loop spans 17 amino acids. Germline CDR1 reads SGHVS; CDR2 reads FQNEAQ.

J is TRBJ2-1 and V is TRBV20-1; no clear D gene. With 3 bases removed from V and 0 bases from J, the gap between germline ends came to 30 bases. The CDR3 sequence is 21 residues long. CDR1 is DFQATT and CDR2 is SNEGSKA in the germline V gene (reference sequence). The CDR3: CSASDPITGPATDGSYNEQFF. The CDR3 DNA is TGCAGTGCTAGTGACCCAATTACCGGACCGGCGACGGATGGCTCCTACAATGAGCAGTTCTTC.

This chain connects TRBV24-1 to TRBJ2-2, with D tentatively TRBD1 (8 bases). There are 17 residues in the CDR3. Germline CDR1 and CDR2: KGHDR and SFDVKD. Trimming took off 4 bases at V and 3 bases at J, with 17 bases between the two ends. The CDR3, as DNA: TGTGCCACCAGTGAAGTCAACAGGGGGGGTGACACCGGGGAGCTGTTTTTT. Amino acid sequence: CATSEVNRGGDTGELFF.

Only a few counts were recorded for this clonotype. The chain couples TRBV4-3 to TRBJ1-2, with a weak D call TRBD1 (5 bases). With 1 base removed from V and 3 bases from J, the gap between germline ends came to 12 bases. This CDR3 comprises 15 residues. Germline loops: CDR1 LGHNA, CDR2 YSLEER. CDR3 in amino acids: CASSQVAGADYGYTF. The CDR3 coding sequence is TGCGCCAGCAGCCAAGTAGCCGGGGCGGACTATGGCTACACCTTC.

This clonotype was found many times. V and J are TRBV4-2 and TRBJ1-6, with D unclear. The CDR3 covers 16 residues. V lost 0 bases and J 6 bases, leaving 12 bases between the germline ends. Germline CDR1 and CDR2: LGHNA and YNFKEQ. CDR3 in DNA: TGTGCCAGCAGCCAAGATTTAGATCTGCGTAATTCACCCCTCCACTTT. It yields the protein CASSQDLDLRNSPLHF.

This clonotype has a single count. This chain uses TRBV24-1 with TRBJ2-1; 12 nucleotides line up with TRBD2. The V gene end was trimmed by 4 bases and the J gene end by 7 bases; junction bases not matched to a gene: 7. Germline values: CDR1 KGHDR, CDR2 SFDVKD. The CDR3 has 16 residues. Here the CDR3 DNA reads TGTGCCACCAGTGACGCACTAGCGGGGGGTGGAAATGAGCAGTTCTTC. Encoded protein: CATSDALAGGGNEQFF.

The chain recombines TRBV5-1 with TRBJ2-7; weak D call: TRBD2 (6 bases). CDR3 size: 14 residues. Trimming shortened V by 4 bases and J by 7 bases, and 18 bases separated the two germline ends. Germline V lookup: CDR1 SGHRS, CDR2 YFSETQ. CDR3 in DNA: TGCGCCAGCAGCCTTGGAGGTTGGGGAGGAGAGCAGTACTTC. As protein: CASSLGGWGGEQYF.

At least ten counts were recorded for this clonotype. This chain connects TRBV29-1 to TRBJ1-1; TRBD1 matches 9 bases. Germline V gives CDR1 SQVTM, CDR2 ANQGSEA. The CDR3 has 15 residues. V lost 8 bases and J lost 0; bases outside the gene matches: 10. CDR3 bases: TGCAGCCCCGAGGGACAGGGCCCCGTGAACACTGAAGCTTTCTTT. Protein: CSPEGQGPVNTEAFF.